This T cell receptor beta chain was recorded in a study of early T cells in non-severe SARS-CoV-2 infection. Study-level information: Bulk RNA taken from unsorted whole blood was sequenced, leaving chains unpaired. Study-level points and caveats: The matching step, a VDJdb search, favored anti-spike CD8 responses and missed private and CD4 specificities.

Notes on this clonotype: What it binds is unknown.

V dropped 5 bases and J dropped 2 bases, with 7 bases sitting between them. Germline CDR1 KGHSH, CDR2 LQKENI. The CDR3 contains 12 residues. Unique molecular identifiers tagged individual cDNA molecules. TCRdb reanalysed the 5' RACE reads using MiXCR and keeps one entry per CDR3 protein. The sample gives about 64,000 distinct CDR3 sequences, around 14% of which show up once; 4% to 5% is in the top ten. This clonotype was sampled from an adult who was a healthcare worker with PCR-confirmed SARS-CoV-2 infection or an uninfected control (not recorded which). The chain joins TRBV18 to TRBJ2-7, with D unresolved. Material for sequencing was whole blood. CDR3 in DNA: TGTGCCAGCTCATCCGATACCTACGAGCAGTACTTC. The encoded protein is CASSSDTYEQYF.